This T cell receptor beta chain was sequenced in a study of cytomegalovirus exposure and HLA in healthy donors. Amplification used 60 Vbeta primers and 13 Jbeta primers. The protocol was immunoSEQ multiplex PCR, while the TCRdb copy is restricted to in-frame clones and leaves out a portion. The sample holds around 130,000 clones, around 81% seen once. The CDR3 sequence is 13 residues long. Trimming pared 11 bases from V and 6 bases from J, leaving 19 bases between. Germline-derived CDR1 and CDR2 are SNHLY and FYNNEI. The sequencing sample was made of PBMCs. This clonotype was obtained from a man aged 18-30 years in good health and CMV-seronegative. The chain is built from TRBV2 and TRBJ1-2; possible D gene TRBD1, 5 bases. The CDR3: CAGHRTQGDGYTF. CDR3 sequence (DNA): TGTGCCGGTCATAGGACCCAGGGCGATGGCTACACCTTC.